This entry is about one T cell receptor (beta chain). Its antigen is undetermined. The entirety of the isolated RNA underwent reverse transcription, so expressed TCRB transcripts were sequenced. Here immunoSEQ multiplex PCR was the method, and the copy in TCRdb shows in-frame clones only, minus some. The table records 140,000 to 150,000 clones, under 60% of them present only once. This sample was taken from a study of beta chain features in type 1 diabetes. Germline-derived CDR1 and CDR2 are SNHLY and FYNNEI. V lost 7 bases, J lost 9 bases, and 15 bases lay in between. The CDR3 is made up of 12 amino acids. Study observations and caveats: Reduced insertions and increased deletions marked VDJ junctions in type 1 diabetes patients.

CD4+ naive, central memory, regulatory and stem cell-like memory cells were sorted via CD45RO/CCR7/CD25/CD127/CD95/CD27. The chain joins TRBV2 to TRBJ2-5, with D possibly being TRBD2 (6 bases). The sequence derives from a man aged 18 to 30 in good health. The sample consisted of Tregs from blood. The CDR3 coding sequence is TGTGCCAGCACCGGGACTGCCAAGGCCCAGTACTTC. It translates to CASTGTAKAQYF.